These 24 T cell receptor beta chains originate from one sample sequenced in a study of blood T cell repertoires in COVID-19. Using immunoSEQ multiplex PCR, the repertoire was profiled, and TCRdb retains in-frame clones only, with some absent. The sample yields roughly 110,000 clones, around 89% seen once. Sequencing was performed on peripheral blood. These receptors originate from a human donor with acute or convalescent COVID-19. The donor label of this sample is uncertain.

The V gene is TRBV7-6, the J gene TRBJ2-3; D call uncertain. Deletions cut 0 bases from V and 2 bases from J, with 9 bases between. Per germline, CDR1 SGHVS and CDR2 FNYEAQ. This CDR3 spans 15 amino acids. The CDR3 region is CASSLAPANTDTQYF. DNA of the CDR3: TGTGCCAGCAGCTTAGCCCCAGCGAACACAGATACGCAGTATTTT.

This clone was found a few times. The genes are TRBV9 and TRBJ2-5, with 9 bases that match TRBD1. Germline values: CDR1 SGDLS, CDR2 YYNGEE. V lost 0 bases, J lost 2 bases, and 11 bases stayed unmatched. The CDR3 length is 18 residues. The CDR3 spells CASSVATHGQGIQETQYF. The CDR3 DNA reads TGTGCCAGCAGCGTAGCTACTCATGGACAGGGGATTCAAGAGACCCAGTACTTC. Together with reference TRBV9 and TRBJ2-5, the CDR3 gives the full variable domain: DSGVTQTPKHLITATGQRVTLRCSPRSGDLSVYWYQQSLDQGLQFLIQYYNGEERAKGNILERFSAQQFPDLHSELNLSSLELGDSALYFCASSVATHGQGIQETQYFGPGTRLLVL.

This chain uses TRBV9 with TRBJ2-7; 8 bases fit TRBD1. The CDR3 is 16 residues long. V dropped 0 bases and J dropped 2; count of bases not matched to a gene: 7. Per germline, CDR1 SGDLS and CDR2 YYNGEE. Here the CDR3 DNA reads TGTGCCAGCAGCGTAGCGACAGGGGCGATTCCCTACGAGCAGTACTTC. Residues: CASSVATGAIPYEQYF.

The rearrangement joins TRBV18 to TRBJ2-2; D is perhaps TRBD1 (5 bases). The CDR3 sequence is 16 residues long. V gave up 5 bases and J gave up 6 bases, with 19 bases separating them. Germline CDR1 reads KGHSH; CDR2 reads LQKENI. In nucleotides, the CDR3 is TGTGCCAGCTCAGCAAACAGGTGGGCGGACGCCGGGGAGCTGTTTTTT. Translating it yields CASSANRWADAGELFF.

The chain recombines TRBV5-5 with TRBJ2-1; 9 nucleotides line up with TRBD1. This CDR3 region has 17 residues. V trimming: 0 bases; J trimming: 4 bases; junction bases outside the gene matches: 8. Germline assignment: CDR1 SGHKS and CDR2 YYEKEE (reference sequence). In nucleotides, the CDR3 is TGTGCCAGCAGCTTGGCCGGGAACAGGGGGCCTTACAATGAGCAGTTCTTC. Amino acid sequence: CASSLAGNRGPYNEQFF.

This chain's CDR3 is CASSERGGPDTQYF. The CDR3 DNA is TGTGCCAGCAGTGAGCGGGGGGGCCCAGATACGCAGTATTTT. This chain links TRBV6-1 with TRBJ2-3; 9 bases map to TRBD2. Germline CDR1 is MNHNS and CDR2 is SASEGT. V trimming: 3 bases; J trimming: 4 bases; junction bases outside the gene matches: 2. This CDR3 is built from 14 residues.

The chain has TRBV11-1 and TRBJ2-6, with D unclear. The CDR3 contains 13 residues. CDR1 SGHAT and CDR2 FQDESV come from the germline V gene (reference sequence). V lost 6 bases and J 2 bases, leaving 5 bases between the germline ends. The CDR3 region has the DNA TGTGCCAGCAGGCTACCTGGGGCCAACGTCCTGACTTTC. Amino acid sequence: CASRLPGANVLTF.

The chain carries TRBV19 and TRBJ2-3, with 11 bases that match TRBD1. The germline gives CDR1 LNHDA, CDR2 SQIVND (reference sequence). V was clipped by 1 base and J by 7 bases; unmatched bases: 1. The CDR3 contains 14 residues. The CDR3, as DNA: TGTGCCAGTAGTATAGGGACAGGGGGCAATACGCAGTATTTT. Translating it yields CASSIGTGGNTQYF. Full variable domain (missing parts from reference TRBV19 and TRBJ2-3): DGGITQSPKYLFRKEGQNVTLSCEQNLNHDAMYWYRQDPGQGLRLIYYSQIVNDFQKGDIAEGYSVSREKKESFPLTVTSAQKNPTAFYLCASSIGTGGNTQYFGPGTRLTVL.

The chain is built from TRBV28 and TRBJ1-1; D is ambiguous. CDR3 length equals 13 residues. V lost 7 bases to trimming and J lost 1 base, with 10 bases between them. CDR1 is MDHEN, CDR2 SYDVKM, per germline. The CDR3 loop is CASIGTPNTEAFF. DNA for the CDR3: TGTGCCAGCATCGGTACCCCGAACACTGAAGCTTTCTTT. The complete variable domain, with remaining parts taken from reference TRBV28 and TRBJ1-1, reads DVKVTQSSRYLVKRTGEKVFLECVQDMDHENMFWYRQDPGLGLRLIYFSYDVKMKEKGDIPEGYSVSREKKERFSLILESASTNQTSMYLCASIGTPNTEAFFGQGTRLTVV.

This chain joins TRBV27 and TRBJ1-1; TRBD1 matches 9 bases. The CDR3 loop spans 14 amino acids. Germline V gives CDR1 MNHEY, CDR2 SMNVEV (reference sequence). V gave up 6 bases and J gave up 3 bases; unmatched junction bases: 5. This chain's CDR3 is CASRGQGTYTEAFF. The CDR3 nucleotides read TGTGCCAGCAGGGGACAGGGAACTTACACTGAAGCTTTCTTT.

The rearrangement uses TRBV7-9 and TRBJ2-5; 9 bases fit TRBD1. The CDR3 loop spans 15 amino acids. From germline, CDR1 is SEHNR and CDR2 FQNEAQ (reference sequence). The trim removed 5 bases at V and 5 bases at J, leaving 9 bases unmatched. CDR3 sequence: CASSPGTGSIETQYF. The DNA of the CDR3 is TGTGCCAGCAGCCCCGGGACAGGGTCGATCGAGACCCAGTACTTC. The whole variable domain, remainder taken from reference TRBV7-9 and TRBJ2-5, is DTGVSQNPRHKITKRGQNVTFRCDPISEHNRLYWYRQTLGQGPEFLTYFQNEAQLEKSRLLSDRFSAERPKGSFSTLEIQRTEQGDSAMYLCASSPGTGSIETQYFGPGTRLLVL.

The chain carries TRBV3-1 (or the pseudogene TRBV3-2) and TRBJ2-5, with TRBD2 as a possible D gene (5 bases). This CDR3 region has 13 residues. Germline-derived CDR1 and CDR2 are LGHDT and YNNKEL (reference sequence). V was trimmed by 2 bases and J by 2 bases, leaving 6 bases between them. CDR3 coding DNA: TGTGCCAGCAGCCAACGAGGGCAAGAGACCCAGTACTTC. It is translated as CASSQRGQETQYF.

This chain connects TRBV18 to TRBJ1-6, with 7 bases that match TRBD1. Germline CDR1 is KGHSH and CDR2 is LQKENI. The V gene end was trimmed by 3 bases and the J gene end by 4 bases; junction bases not matched to a gene: 0. The CDR3 is made up of 14 amino acids. CDR3 region: CASSPGQYNSPLHF. The CDR3 nucleotides read TGTGCCAGCTCACCGGGACAGTATAATTCACCCCTCCACTTT.

In this sample, this clone turned up a few times. The rearrangement links TRBV6-5 to TRBJ1-3; TRBD1 might be the D (6 bases). V lost 2 bases and J lost 2, with 10 bases in between. The CDR3 consists of 15 residues. Per germline, CDR1 MNHEY and CDR2 SVGAGI. CDR3 bases: TGTGCCAGCAGTTACGGGTCAGGGGCTGGAAACACCATATATTTT. This codes for CASSYGSGAGNTIYF.

The chain links TRBV5-4 to TRBJ2-7; D is perhaps TRBD1 (6 bases). CDR1 and CDR2 from the germline V gene are SGHNT and YYREEE (reference sequence). Trimming pared 3 bases from V and 1 base from J, leaving 11 bases between. The CDR3 covers 14 residues. In nucleotides, the CDR3 is TGTGCCAGCAGCTCTATAGACAGGTCCTACGAGCAGTACTTC. Its translation: CASSSIDRSYEQYF.

In DNA, the CDR3 is TGTGCCAGTAGTATCTGGGGCAAGAGCACAGATACGCAGTATTTT. Translation: CASSIWGKSTDTQYF. V usage is TRBV19 and J usage is TRBJ2-3, with TRBD1 as a possible D gene (5 bases). Germline values: CDR1 LNHDA, CDR2 SQIVND (reference sequence). Trimming removed 3 bases from V and 0 bases from J, with 10 bases in between. CDR3 length equals 15 residues.

A single count supports this clone. The V gene is TRBV7-2, the J gene TRBJ1-2; 9 bases are a match to TRBD1. The CDR3 is made up of 14 amino acids. CDR1 and CDR2 from the germline V gene are SGHTA and FQGNSA. V lost 5 bases, J lost 4 bases, and 5 bases stayed unmatched. CDR3: CASSTGQGPYGYTF. As DNA, the CDR3 is TGTGCCAGCAGCACGGGACAGGGCCCCTATGGCTACACCTTC.

This chain joins TRBV19 and TRBJ1-3; D call uncertain. Trimming stripped 3 bases from V and 0 bases from J, with 12 bases between. The CDR3 loop spans 16 amino acids. CDR1 is LNHDA and CDR2 is SQIVND in the germline V gene (reference sequence). DNA of the CDR3: TGTGCCAGTAGTATGATAGCCATCTCCTCTGGAAACACCATATATTTT. It encodes CASSMIAISSGNTIYF.

The V gene is TRBV19, the J gene TRBJ2-3, with TRBD2 matching over 13 bases. Germline assignment: CDR1 LNHDA and CDR2 SQIVND (reference sequence). This CDR3 spans 17 amino acids. The J segment lost 4 bases and the V segment lost 5 bases, leaving 9 bases of the junction unmatched. Here the CDR3 reads CASSPLAGGTPADTQYF. CDR3 DNA: TGTGCCAGTAGTCCACTAGCGGGGGGGACTCCCGCAGATACGCAGTATTTT.

The chain carries TRBV5-1 and TRBJ2-3; 7 nucleotides agree with TRBD1. The CDR3 extends over 14 amino acids. V dropped 4 bases and J dropped 4; count of bases not matched to a gene: 6. CDR1 is SGHRS and CDR2 is YFSETQ in the germline V gene. CDR3 residues: CASSLRQGSDTQYF. CDR3 nucleotides: TGCGCCAGCAGCCTGCGACAGGGTTCAGATACGCAGTATTTT.

This chain links TRBV9 with TRBJ1-2; no clear D gene. V dropped 4 bases and J dropped 4 bases, with 8 bases sitting between them. The CDR3 consists of 12 residues. CDR1 is SGDLS, CDR2 YYNGEE, per germline. The CDR3 DNA reads as TGTGCCAGCAGCCCTACGGGCTATGGCTACACCTTC. Translating it yields CASSPTGYGYTF.

The chain joins TRBV6-5 to TRBJ1-4, with 11 bases lining up with TRBD1. The J segment lost 8 bases and the V segment lost 5 bases, leaving 7 bases of the junction unmatched. The CDR3 sequence is 15 residues long. Germline values: CDR1 MNHEY, CDR2 SVGAGI. CDR3 bases: TGTGCCAGCAGTACTAGGACAGGGGGCGTAGAAAAACTGTTTTTT. As protein: CASSTRTGGVEKLFF.

This clone was seen only a few times. Distinct nucleotide sequences in the sample also encode this CDR3. The V and J genes are TRBV18 and TRBJ1-5, with D uncertain. Germline V gives CDR1 KGHSH, CDR2 LQKENI. This CDR3 has 13 residues. With 2 bases removed from V and 5 bases from J, the gap between germline ends came to 7 bases. CDR3 DNA sequence: TGTGCCAGCTCACCAGGGAGGGATCAGCCCCAGCATTTT. Translating gives CASSPGRDQPQHF.

In nucleotides, the CDR3 is TGTGCCAGCAGCTTCCCCGGGACAGGGATGAACGAGCAGTACTTC. This translates into CASSFPGTGMNEQYF. V usage is TRBV7-9 and J usage is TRBJ2-7; 9 bases line up with TRBD1. The CDR3 consists of 15 residues. CDR1 is SEHNR, CDR2 FQNEAQ, per germline (reference sequence). V gave up 3 bases and J gave up 5 bases; unmatched junction bases: 8.